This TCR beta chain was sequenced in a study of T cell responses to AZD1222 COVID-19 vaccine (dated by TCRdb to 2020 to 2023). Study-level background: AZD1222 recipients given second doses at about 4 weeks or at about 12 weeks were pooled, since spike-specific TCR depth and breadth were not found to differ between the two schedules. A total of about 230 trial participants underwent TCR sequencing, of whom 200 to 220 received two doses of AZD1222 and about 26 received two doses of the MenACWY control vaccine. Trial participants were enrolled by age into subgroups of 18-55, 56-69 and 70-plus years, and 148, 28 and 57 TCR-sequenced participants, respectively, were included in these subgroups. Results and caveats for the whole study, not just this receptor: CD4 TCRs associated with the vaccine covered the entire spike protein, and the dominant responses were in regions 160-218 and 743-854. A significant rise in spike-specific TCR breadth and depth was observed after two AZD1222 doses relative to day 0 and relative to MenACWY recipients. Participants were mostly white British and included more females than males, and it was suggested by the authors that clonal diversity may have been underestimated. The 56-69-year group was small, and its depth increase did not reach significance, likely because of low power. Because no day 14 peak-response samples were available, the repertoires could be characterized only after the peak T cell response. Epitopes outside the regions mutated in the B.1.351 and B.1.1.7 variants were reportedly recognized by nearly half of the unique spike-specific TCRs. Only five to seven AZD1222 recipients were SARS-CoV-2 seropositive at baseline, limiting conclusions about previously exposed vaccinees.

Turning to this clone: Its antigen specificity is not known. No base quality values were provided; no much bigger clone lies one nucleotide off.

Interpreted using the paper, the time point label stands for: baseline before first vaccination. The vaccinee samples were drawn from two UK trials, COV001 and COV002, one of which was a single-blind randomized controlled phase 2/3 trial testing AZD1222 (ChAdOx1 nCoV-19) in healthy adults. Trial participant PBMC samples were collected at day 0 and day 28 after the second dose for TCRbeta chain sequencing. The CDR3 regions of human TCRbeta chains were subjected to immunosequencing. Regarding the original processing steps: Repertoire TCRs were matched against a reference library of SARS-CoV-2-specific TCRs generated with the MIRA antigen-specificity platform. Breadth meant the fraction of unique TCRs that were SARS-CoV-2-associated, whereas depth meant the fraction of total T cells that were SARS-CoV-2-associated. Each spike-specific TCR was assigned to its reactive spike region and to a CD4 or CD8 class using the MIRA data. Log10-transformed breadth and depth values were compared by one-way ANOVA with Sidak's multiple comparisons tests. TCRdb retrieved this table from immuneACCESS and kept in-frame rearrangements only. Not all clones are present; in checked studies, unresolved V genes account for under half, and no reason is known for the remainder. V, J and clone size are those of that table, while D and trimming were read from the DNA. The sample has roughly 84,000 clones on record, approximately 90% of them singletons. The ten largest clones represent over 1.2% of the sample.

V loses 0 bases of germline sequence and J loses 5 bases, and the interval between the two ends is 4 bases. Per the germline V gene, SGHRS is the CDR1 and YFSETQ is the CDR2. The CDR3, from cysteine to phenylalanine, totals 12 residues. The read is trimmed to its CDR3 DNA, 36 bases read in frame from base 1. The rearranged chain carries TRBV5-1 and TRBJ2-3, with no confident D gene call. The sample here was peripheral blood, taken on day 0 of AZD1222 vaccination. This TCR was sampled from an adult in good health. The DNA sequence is TGCGCCAGCAGCTTGGCGAGAGATACGCAGTATTTT. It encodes CASSLARDTQYF.